The subject of this entry is one TCR beta chain. This entry belongs to a study of blood T cell repertoires in COVID-19. Generated by immunoSEQ multiplex PCR, the TCRdb table keeps only in-frame clones and is missing some. Counted here are approximately 160,000 clones, about 84% occurring once; the ten biggest clones make up around 6.1%. V was trimmed by 0 bases and J by 4 bases, leaving 9 bases between them. CDR3 length equals 15 residues. This TCR was sampled from a man aged 35-49 years who had recovered from COVID-19. The sequenced sample consisted of PBMCs or T cells enriched from blood (not recorded which). The chain employs TRBV23-1 and TRBJ1-4; no definite D call. TRBV23-1 carries the ORF label, with uncertain function. CDR3 bases: TGCGCCAGCAGTCAATCGGTCAGATATAATGAAAAACTGTTTTTT. Its translation is CASSQSVRYNEKLFF.